These T cell receptor beta chains were read from a single sample in a study of T cell responses to AZD1222 COVID-19 vaccine. The repertoire was sequenced with immunoSEQ multiplex PCR; TCRdb's copy has only in-frame clones and lacks some. The data show more than 250,000 clones, about 92% seen once. Sequenced here: peripheral blood, sampled on day 0 of AZD1222 vaccination. These receptors were taken from an adult in good health. The conserved cysteine and the conserved F or W are not part of the CDR3 here. Fields, in order: CDR3 protein, V gene, CDR3 length, J gene.

CDR3 protein: ASSIETQGGQPQH
V gene: TRBV19
CDR3 length: 13
J gene: TRBJ1-5

CDR3 protein: ASTLDGYGYT
V gene: TRBV19
CDR3 length: 10
J gene: TRBJ1-2

CDR3 protein: ATSDASYGYT
V gene: TRBV24-1
CDR3 length: 10
J gene: TRBJ1-2

CDR3 protein: ASSPLATGNYGYT
V gene: TRBV18
CDR3 length: 13
J gene: TRBJ1-2

CDR3 protein: ASSPQRNEKLF
V gene: TRBV12-3/TRBV12-4
CDR3 length: 11
J gene: TRBJ1-4

CDR3 protein: ASSPYRGGYT
V gene: TRBV14
CDR3 length: 10
J gene: TRBJ1-2

CDR3 protein: ASSPGTGAYNEQF
V gene: TRBV27
CDR3 length: 13
J gene: TRBJ2-1

CDR3 protein: ASSPRTGNTEAF
V gene: TRBV5-1
CDR3 length: 12
J gene: TRBJ1-1

CDR3 protein: ATRLTGYNEQF
V gene: TRBV6-5
CDR3 length: 11
J gene: TRBJ2-1

CDR3 protein: SASTGHVSDTQY
V gene: TRBV20-1
CDR3 length: 12
J gene: TRBJ2-3

CDR3 protein: SAGPGLLTDTQY
V gene: TRBV29-1
CDR3 length: 12
J gene: TRBJ2-3

CDR3 protein: ASSPPGHLKDEQY
V gene: TRBV28
CDR3 length: 13
J gene: TRBJ2-7

CDR3 protein: ATSSGGLSYNEQF
V gene: TRBV24-1
CDR3 length: 13
J gene: TRBJ2-1

CDR3 protein: ASSLFEGGEQY
V gene: TRBV7-9
CDR3 length: 11
J gene: TRBJ2-7

CDR3 protein: ASSFVPTSDTQY
V gene: TRBV27
CDR3 length: 12
J gene: TRBJ2-3

CDR3 protein: ASRPTGSGANVLT
V gene: TRBV28
CDR3 length: 13
J gene: TRBJ2-6

CDR3 protein: ASIPKSTGGGDTQY
V gene: TRBV21-1
CDR3 length: 14
J gene: TRBJ2-3

CDR3 protein: ATRASGTSSYNEQF
V gene: TRBV5-1
CDR3 length: 14
J gene: TRBJ2-1

CDR3 protein: ATSDGTGAHNEQF
V gene: TRBV24-1
CDR3 length: 13
J gene: TRBJ2-1

CDR3 protein: ASSEPRAGTQY
V gene: TRBV2
CDR3 length: 11
J gene: TRBJ2-3

CDR3 protein: ASSPGGGYEQY
V gene: TRBV2
CDR3 length: 11
J gene: TRBJ2-7

CDR3 protein: ASSNTYEQY
V gene: TRBV28
CDR3 length: 9
J gene: TRBJ2-7

CDR3 protein: ASSPAAQAEQY
V gene: TRBV18
CDR3 length: 11
J gene: TRBJ2-7

CDR3 protein: ASRGVYTEAF
V gene: TRBV27
CDR3 length: 10
J gene: TRBJ1-1

CDR3 protein: TSSQAGETLILGTEAF
V gene: TRBV1
CDR3 length: 16
J gene: TRBJ1-1

CDR3 protein: ASSLGGISSYEQY
V gene: TRBV7-2
CDR3 length: 13
J gene: TRBJ2-7

CDR3 protein: ASSRLAGSTDTQY
V gene: TRBV19
CDR3 length: 13
J gene: TRBJ2-3

CDR3 protein: ATSRGGRTEQY
V gene: TRBV15
CDR3 length: 11
J gene: TRBJ2-7

CDR3 protein: ASSFIRGTEAF
V gene: TRBV28
CDR3 length: 11
J gene: TRBJ1-1

CDR3 protein: ATSRVDSGTTNEKLF
V gene: TRBV15
CDR3 length: 15
J gene: TRBJ1-4

CDR3 protein: ATSRAGDEQY
V gene: TRBV15
CDR3 length: 10
J gene: TRBJ2-7

CDR3 protein: ASSLGQGDIYSNQPQH
V gene: TRBV28
CDR3 length: 16
J gene: TRBJ1-5

CDR3 protein: ASSHWDRGYGYT
V gene: TRBV3-1/TRBV3-2
CDR3 length: 12
J gene: TRBJ1-2

CDR3 protein: ASSQDRGSVGGSPLH
V gene: TRBV4-1
CDR3 length: 15
J gene: TRBJ1-6

CDR3 protein: ASSVRDGFEAF
V gene: TRBV7-9
CDR3 length: 11
J gene: TRBJ1-1

CDR3 protein: AIRGGPPGLAGVPTGELF
V gene: TRBV10-3
CDR3 length: 18
J gene: TRBJ2-2

CDR3 protein: AISVQGPNTEAF
V gene: TRBV10-3
CDR3 length: 12
J gene: TRBJ1-1

CDR3 protein: ASSGDRGRSGELF
V gene: TRBV23-1
CDR3 length: 13
J gene: TRBJ2-2

CDR3 protein: ASSRAPSGGLYEQY
V gene: TRBV11-2
CDR3 length: 14
J gene: TRBJ2-7

CDR3 protein: ASSAQGPGDTQY
V gene: TRBV5-6
CDR3 length: 12
J gene: TRBJ2-3

CDR3 protein: ASSERDREWRELF
V gene: TRBV27
CDR3 length: 13
J gene: TRBJ2-2

CDR3 protein: ASRTGLVQPQH
V gene: TRBV19
CDR3 length: 11
J gene: TRBJ1-5

CDR3 protein: ASSLGSWEEKLF
V gene: TRBV5-1
CDR3 length: 12
J gene: TRBJ1-4

CDR3 protein: ASSPVPGRADTDTQY
V gene: TRBV7-9
CDR3 length: 15
J gene: TRBJ2-3

CDR3 protein: ASSSYRDKNSPLH
V gene: TRBV5-1
CDR3 length: 13
J gene: TRBJ1-6

CDR3 protein: ATSDPGLAEQF
V gene: TRBV24-1
CDR3 length: 11
J gene: TRBJ2-1

CDR3 protein: ASSTTSGNTDTQY
V gene: TRBV5-4
CDR3 length: 13
J gene: TRBJ2-3

CDR3 protein: ASSPRDAYNEQF
V gene: TRBV9
CDR3 length: 12
J gene: TRBJ2-1

CDR3 protein: ASSRAGSTDTQY
V gene: TRBV5-4
CDR3 length: 12
J gene: TRBJ2-3

CDR3 protein: ASGPYEQY
V gene: TRBV27
CDR3 length: 8
J gene: TRBJ2-7

CDR3 protein: ASSLDAYEQY
V gene: TRBV2
CDR3 length: 10
J gene: TRBJ2-7

CDR3 protein: ASSPRAAKDYGYT
V gene: TRBV7-9
CDR3 length: 13
J gene: TRBJ1-2

CDR3 protein: ASSMLPGDRGNYGYT
V gene: TRBV19
CDR3 length: 15
J gene: TRBJ1-2